This entry lists 18 T cell receptor beta chains sequenced from one sample in a study of cytomegalovirus exposure and HLA in healthy donors. The PCR used 60 Vbeta and 13 Jbeta primers. The repertoire was sequenced with immunoSEQ multiplex PCR; TCRdb's copy has only in-frame clones and lacks some. The sample gives about 100,000 clones, roughly three quarters of which show up once; around 17% is in the top ten. Material: PBMCs. The receptors originated from a woman aged 60-70 years in good health and CMV-seropositive.

This clone was seen a handful of times. The chain uses TRBV6-6 and TRBJ1-2, with 8 bases fitting TRBD1. J gave up 6 bases and V 0 bases, and 3 bases lay outside the gene matches. The CDR3 is 14 residues long. The germline gives CDR1 MNHNY, CDR2 SVGAGI (reference sequence). The CDR3, as DNA: TGTGCCAGCAGTTACTCGGACAGGGCGGATGGCTACACCTTC. This codes for CASSYSDRADGYTF.

The CDR3 DNA reads TGTGCCAGCAGCTTTAGAGGTGTCTACGAGCAGTACTTC. Translated, it gives CASSFRGVYEQYF. This chain uses TRBV7-9 with TRBJ2-7; D gene unclear. The length of the CDR3 is 13 residues. The V end was cut by 3 bases, the J end by 3 bases, with 9 bases between. Germline values: CDR1 SEHNR, CDR2 FQNEAQ (reference sequence).

This clone occurred a few times. This chain uses TRBV11-1 with TRBJ2-2; D perhaps matches TRBD2 (5 bases). The CDR3 contains 15 residues. The V and J ends lost 3 bases and 3 bases respectively, with 11 bases between them. In germline, CDR1 is SGHAT, CDR2 FQDESV (reference sequence). CDR3 sequence (DNA): TGTGCCAGCAGCTTGGAAGAGCGGTACACCGGGGAGCTGTTTTTT. It yields the protein CASSLEERYTGELFF. Full variable domain (remainder filled in from reference TRBV11-1 and TRBJ2-2): EAEVAQSPRYKITEKSQAVAFWCDPISGHATLYWYRQILGQGPELLVQFQDESVVDDSQLPKDRFSAERLKGVDSTLKIQPAELGDSAMYLCASSLEERYTGELFFGEGSRLTVL.

Remarks on this clone: At the DNA level, this CDR3 is encoded by other sequences in the same sample as well. The chain couples TRBV25-1 to TRBJ1-3; 7 bases are a match to TRBD1. CDR1 and CDR2 (germline): MGHDK, SYGVNS. There are 13 residues in the CDR3. J was trimmed by 7 bases and V by 2 bases; bases with no gene match: 2. CDR3: CASSEPGGNTIYF. The CDR3 DNA follows: TGTGCCAGCAGTGAACCAGGGGGTAACACCATATATTTT.

Only one count was recorded for this clone. The chain uses TRBV6-1 and TRBJ2-1, with TRBD1 matching 10 bases. V lost 5 bases, J lost 8 bases, and 9 bases stayed unmatched. The germline V gene encodes CDR1 MNHNS and CDR2 SASEGT. The CDR3 sequence is 15 residues long. This CDR3 reads CASSPDRGRSHEQFF. In DNA, the CDR3 is TGTGCCAGCAGTCCAGACAGGGGGCGTTCCCATGAGCAGTTCTTC.

This chain joins TRBV19 and TRBJ1-1; possibly TRBD1 for D (6 bases). Germline lookup yields CDR1 LNHDA and CDR2 SQIVND (reference sequence). V was shortened by 5 bases and J by 7 bases, with 14 bases between the two germline ends. This CDR3 contains 13 residues. The CDR3 here is CASSSLQGGEAFF. The CDR3 DNA reads TGTGCCAGTAGTTCCCTACAGGGCGGTGAAGCTTTCTTT.

The chain couples TRBV2 to TRBJ1-1; D gene ambiguous. The CDR3 is 14 amino acids. Germline values: CDR1 SNHLY, CDR2 FYNNEI. V shed 3 bases and J shed 0 bases, with 8 bases lying between them. CDR3 nucleotide sequence: TGTGCCAGCAGTGAGGGCGCATTGAACACTGAAGCTTTCTTT. Protein: CASSEGALNTEAFF.

This chain joins TRBV7-9 and TRBJ1-5; no clear D. V dropped 2 bases and J dropped 4 bases, with 9 bases sitting between them. Looked up from germline, CDR1 is SEHNR and CDR2 is FQNEAQ (reference sequence). The CDR3 is 14 residues long. CDR3 amino acids: CASSLTEGNQPQHF. The CDR3 nucleotides read TGTGCCAGCAGCTTAACTGAGGGTAATCAGCCCCAGCATTTT.

The rearrangement joins TRBV6-6 to TRBJ2-1; D unresolved. This CDR3 contains 12 residues. Germline-derived CDR1 and CDR2 are MNHNY and SVGAGI (reference sequence). With 6 bases removed from V and 9 bases from J, the gap between germline ends came to 12 bases. As DNA, the CDR3 is TGTGCCAGCAGGACTTCTGAACGTGAGCAGTTCTTC. Encoded protein: CASRTSEREQFF.

The V call is TRBV29-1, the J call TRBJ2-5; a possible D gene is TRBD2 (7 bases). The CDR3 is 13 residues long. The V gene's germline CDR1 is SQVTM and CDR2 ANQGSEA. Trimming removed 7 bases from V and 3 bases from J, with 15 bases in between. Here the CDR3 reads CSGGGSTEETQYF. CDR3 in DNA: TGCAGCGGGGGGGGCAGCACAGAAGAGACCCAGTACTTC.

This chain uses TRBV7-3 with TRBJ1-1; possibly TRBD1 for D (5 bases). V dropped 2 bases and J dropped 0 bases, with 16 bases sitting between them. The CDR3 extends over 17 amino acids. Germline loops: CDR1 SGHTA, CDR2 FQGTGA. The CDR3 loop is CASSLGLGQSLNTEAFF. In nucleotides, the CDR3 is TGTGCCAGCAGCTTAGGCCTAGGACAAAGCTTGAACACTGAAGCTTTCTTT.

The rearrangement joins TRBV5-4 to TRBJ2-3; TRBD2 matches at 13 bases. The CDR3 extends over 18 amino acids. Per the germline V gene, CDR1 is SGHNT and CDR2 is YYREEE (reference sequence). The V segment lost 5 bases and the J segment 7 bases; nucleotides outside the gene matches: 16. The DNA of the CDR3 is TGTGCCAGCAGTAAGCCCCCCACTAGCGGGAGGGCCATGCATACGCAGTATTTT. This translates into CASSKPPTSGRAMHTQYF.

The chain combines TRBV5-4 with TRBJ2-1; D remains ambiguous. Germline V gene lookup returns CDR1 SGHNT and CDR2 YYREEE (reference sequence). The CDR3 spans 14 residues. V was shortened by 3 bases and J by 5 bases, with 12 bases between the two germline ends. The CDR3 here is CASSSVGADNEQFF. DNA for the CDR3: TGTGCCAGCAGCTCCGTTGGAGCCGACAATGAGCAGTTCTTC.

The V call is TRBV2, the J call TRBJ2-1, with a weak D call TRBD2 (5 bases). Trimming removed 8 bases from V and 0 bases from J, with 14 bases in between. The CDR3 sequence is 15 residues long. Germline V lookup: CDR1 SNHLY, CDR2 FYNNEI. CDR3 DNA sequence: TGTGCCAGCTCTACGATGGGGAGCTCCTACAATGAGCAGTTCTTC. It encodes CASSTMGSSYNEQFF.

V is TRBV28 and J is TRBJ2-4; 7 bases match TRBD1. This CDR3 contains 16 residues. Germline V gives CDR1 MDHEN, CDR2 SYDVKM. V lost 6 bases to trimming and J lost 0 bases; unmatched junction nucleotides: 8. The CDR3 nucleotides read TGTGCCAGCAGAGAAGGGACAGCCCAAGCCAAAAACATTCAGTACTTC. Translated, it gives CASREGTAQAKNIQYF. The full variable domain, with the rest looked up from reference TRBV28 and TRBJ2-4, is DVKVTQSSRYLVKRTGEKVFLECVQDMDHENMFWYRQDPGLGLRLIYFSYDVKMKEKGDIPEGYSVSREKKERFSLILESASTNQTSMYLCASREGTAQAKNIQYFGAGTRLSVL.

The genes are TRBV11-2 and TRBJ2-1; TRBD2 matches at 10 bases. Germline trimming cut 5 bases from V and 9 bases from J; bases unmatched to any gene: 13. Germline V gives CDR1 SGHAT, CDR2 FQNNGV. The CDR3 has 16 amino acids. DNA of the CDR3: TGTGCCAGCAGCAAATTAGCGGGAGGTATTTATGGTGAGCAGTTCTTC. Amino acid sequence: CASSKLAGGIYGEQFF.

Remarks on this clone: One junction end does not reproduce the germline sequence, and a read error may be involved. The rearrangement uses TRBV7-9 and TRBJ1-1; D is ambiguous. Germline V gives CDR1 SEHNR, CDR2 FQNEAQ (reference sequence). The CDR3 is 13 residues long. The CDR3 DNA is TGTGCCAGCAGCTTAGCCCAGAACAGTGAAGCTTTCTTT. Translated: CASSLAQNSEAFF.

The chain joins TRBV4-2 to TRBJ2-3; 8 nucleotides agree with TRBD2. The germline V gene has CDR1 LGHNA and CDR2 YNFKEQ. The V segment lost 3 bases and the J segment 1 base; nucleotides outside the gene matches: 6. The CDR3 is 16 residues long. The CDR3 DNA reads as TGTGCCAGCAGCCAGGAAGCGGGAGCACGCACAGATACGCAGTATTTT. Protein: CASSQEAGARTDTQYF.